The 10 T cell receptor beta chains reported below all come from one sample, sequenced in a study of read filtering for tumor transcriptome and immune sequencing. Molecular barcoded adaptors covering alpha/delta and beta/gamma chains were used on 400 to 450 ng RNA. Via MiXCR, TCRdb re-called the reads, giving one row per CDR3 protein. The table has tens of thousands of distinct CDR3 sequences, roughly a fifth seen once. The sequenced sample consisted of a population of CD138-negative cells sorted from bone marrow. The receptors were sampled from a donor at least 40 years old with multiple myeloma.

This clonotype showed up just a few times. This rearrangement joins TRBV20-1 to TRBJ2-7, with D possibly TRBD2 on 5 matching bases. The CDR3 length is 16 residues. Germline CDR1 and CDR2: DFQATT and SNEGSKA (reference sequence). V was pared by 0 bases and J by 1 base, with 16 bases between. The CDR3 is CSARDRTRRVSYEQYF. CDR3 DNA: TGCAGTGCTAGAGATCGTACCCGGCGGGTTTCCTACGAGCAGTACTTC.

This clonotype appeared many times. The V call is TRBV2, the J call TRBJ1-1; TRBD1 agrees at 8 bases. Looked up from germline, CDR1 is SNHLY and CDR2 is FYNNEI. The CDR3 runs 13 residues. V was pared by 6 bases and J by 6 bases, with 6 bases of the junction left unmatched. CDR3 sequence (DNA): TGTGCCAGCAGAAGGACAGGGACTCCTGAAGCTTTCTTT. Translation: CASRRTGTPEAFF.

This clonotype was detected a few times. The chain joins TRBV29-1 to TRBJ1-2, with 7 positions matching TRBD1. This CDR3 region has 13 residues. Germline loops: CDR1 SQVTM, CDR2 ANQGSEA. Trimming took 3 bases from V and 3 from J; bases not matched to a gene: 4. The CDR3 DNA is TGCAGCGTTGACGTACAGGGGTACTATGGCTACACCTTC. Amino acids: CSVDVQGYYGYTF.

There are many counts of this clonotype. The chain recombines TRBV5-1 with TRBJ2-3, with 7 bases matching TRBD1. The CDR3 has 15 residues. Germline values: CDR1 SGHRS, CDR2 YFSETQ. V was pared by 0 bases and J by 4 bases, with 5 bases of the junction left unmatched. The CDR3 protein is CASSLGARGSDTQYF. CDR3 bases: TGCGCCAGCAGCTTGGGGGCCAGGGGGTCAGATACGCAGTATTTT.

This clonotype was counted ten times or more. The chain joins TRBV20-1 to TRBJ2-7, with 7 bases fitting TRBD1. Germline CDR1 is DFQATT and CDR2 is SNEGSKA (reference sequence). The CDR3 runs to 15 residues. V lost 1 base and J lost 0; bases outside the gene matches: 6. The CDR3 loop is CSARAAGGHSYEQYF. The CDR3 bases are TGCAGTGCTAGAGCGGCAGGGGGTCACTCCTACGAGCAGTACTTC.

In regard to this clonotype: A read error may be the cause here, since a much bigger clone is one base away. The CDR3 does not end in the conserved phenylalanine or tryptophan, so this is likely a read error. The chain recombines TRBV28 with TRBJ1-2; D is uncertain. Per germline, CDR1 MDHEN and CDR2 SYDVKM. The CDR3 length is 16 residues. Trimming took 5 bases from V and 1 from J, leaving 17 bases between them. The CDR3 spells CASSTPLTPDNYGYTL. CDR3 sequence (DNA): TGTGCCAGCAGTACCCCCTTGACACCCGATAACTATGGCTACACCCTC.

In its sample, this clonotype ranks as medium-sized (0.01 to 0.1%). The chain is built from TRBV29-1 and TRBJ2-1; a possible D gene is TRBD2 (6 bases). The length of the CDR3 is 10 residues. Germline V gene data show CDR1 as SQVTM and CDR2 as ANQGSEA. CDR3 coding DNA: TGCAGTGGGAGGAACAATGAGCAGTTCTTC. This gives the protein CSGRNNEQFF.

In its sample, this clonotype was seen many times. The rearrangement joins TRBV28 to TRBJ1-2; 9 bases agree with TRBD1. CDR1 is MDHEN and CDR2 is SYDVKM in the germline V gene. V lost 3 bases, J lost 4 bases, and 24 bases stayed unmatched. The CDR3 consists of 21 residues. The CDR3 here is CASSLRGIRDRDWILSYGYTF. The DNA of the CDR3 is TGTGCCAGCAGTTTGAGGGGGATCCGGGACAGGGATTGGATTCTTTCCTATGGCTACACCTTC.

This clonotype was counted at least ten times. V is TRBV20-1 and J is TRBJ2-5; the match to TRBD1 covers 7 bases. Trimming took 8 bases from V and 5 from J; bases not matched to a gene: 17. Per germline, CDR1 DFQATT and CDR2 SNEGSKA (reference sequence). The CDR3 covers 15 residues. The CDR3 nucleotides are TGCAGTCCACAGGCAACGGGGCAGGGGGTCGAGACCCAGTACTTC. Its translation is CSPQATGQGVETQYF.

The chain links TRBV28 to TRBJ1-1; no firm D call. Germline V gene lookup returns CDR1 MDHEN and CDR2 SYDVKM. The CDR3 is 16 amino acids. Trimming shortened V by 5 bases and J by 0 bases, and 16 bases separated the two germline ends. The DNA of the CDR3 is TGTGCCAGCAGTCTACGGACTTCGGGCGTGAACACTGAAGCTTTCTTT. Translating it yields CASSLRTSGVNTEAFF.